The entry below gives a single TCR beta chain sequence along with its context. This table comes from immunoSEQ multiplex PCR, and its TCRdb copy is limited to in-frame clones, with some not included. The data show 350,000 to 500,000 clones, approximately 90% seen once. CDR1 SQVTM and CDR2 ANQGSEA come from the germline V gene. This CDR3 is 12 amino acids long. Trimming took 7 bases from V and 2 from J, leaving 11 bases between them. These data come from a study of blood T cell repertoires in COVID-19. This clonotype was obtained from a woman aged 18-29 years who had been exposed to COVID-19. The V gene is TRBV29-1, the J gene TRBJ1-2; D call uncertain. The sequenced sample consisted of PBMCs or T cells enriched from blood (not recorded which). The CDR3: CSARTGNYGYTF. The CDR3 nucleotides are TGCAGCGCACGAACGGGGAACTATGGCTACACCTTC.